A selection of T cell receptor beta chains follows, all from one sample in a study of T cells in Graves' hyperthyroidism and ophthalmopathy. From the multiplex PCR reads, TCRdb called clonotypes with MiXCR, one entry per CDR3 protein. This sample has approximately 700,000 distinct CDR3 sequences; about 45% occur once, and the top ten carry about 7.2%. The sample consisted of peripheral blood or thyroid tissue (not recorded which). These receptors were taken from an adult man with Graves' disease, either hyperthyroidism or ophthalmopathy (not recorded which). Both conserved end residues are part of each CDR3. Each record gives: V gene, J gene, clone size, D gene, CDR3 DNA, CDR3 protein. D genes are given only for firm matches. Where a row states a size, it is once, few, many or the class of an expanded clone; other rows omit it.

TRBV3-1	TRBJ2-5	NA	NA	TGTGCCAGCAGCCAAGCCGGGGGTGAGGAGACCCAGTACTTC	CASSQAGGEETQYF
TRBV12-3/TRBV12-4	TRBJ2-5	few	NA	TGTGCCAGCAGTCAGGCGGGGTTCGAGACCCAGTACTTC	CASSQAGFETQYF
TRBV6-5	TRBJ2-7	NA	NA	TGTGCCAGCACCAACACCGCAGCGGGCCACGAGCAGTACTTC	CASTNTAAGHEQYF
TRBV25-1	TRBJ1-5	NA	TRBD1	TGTGCTGCGACCGGGACAGGAAGCAATCAGCCCCAGCATTTT	CAATGTGSNQPQHF
TRBV15	TRBJ2-3	once	NA	TGTGCCACCAGCCTCGCTGGCGATACGCAGTATTTT	CATSLAGDTQYF
TRBV20-1	TRBJ1-3	few	TRBD1	TGCAGTGCTAGAGATTTCTGGACAGGGCCCGTAGACACCATATATTTT	CSARDFWTGPVDTIYF
TRBV2	TRBJ2-7	NA	TRBD2	TGTGCCAGCAGCCGACTAGCGGGACTAGCTGACGAGCAGTACTTC	CASSRLAGLADEQYF
TRBV11-3	TRBJ2-3	NA	TRBD2	TGTGCCAGCAGCTTAGTGGCTAGCGGGAGAGGCACAGATACGCAGTATTTT	CASSLVASGRGTDTQYF
TRBV7-9	TRBJ1-1	NA	NA	TGTGCCAGCAGCCTCCTTCGGACAGACACTGAAGCTTTCTTT	CASSLLRTDTEAFF
TRBV2	TRBJ1-1	many	NA	TGTGCCAGCTACGACACTGAAGCTTTCTTT	CASYDTEAFF
TRBV20-1	TRBJ1-4	NA	NA	TGCAGTGCTAGTTATCGGAAGACTGAAAAACTGTTTTTT	CSASYRKTEKLFF
TRBV7-2	TRBJ1-2	NA	NA	TGTGCCAGCAGCTTAGCAAGGGGAAGCCATGGCTACACCTTC	CASSLARGSHGYTF
TRBV10-2	TRBJ2-7	once	NA	TGTGCCAGCAGTGAGTACCGGGCTGTCGGCTACGAGCAGTACTTC	CASSEYRAVGYEQYF
TRBV12-3/TRBV12-4	TRBJ1-6	many	NA	TGTGCCAGCAGCTCGTTCTCTGTCTATCCCCTCCACTTT	CASSSFSVYPLHF
TRBV7-8	TRBJ2-5	many	TRBD1	TGTGCCAGCAGCTTATCGACAGGGGTCACCACCCAGTACTTC	CASSLSTGVTTQYF
TRBV20-1	TRBJ1-6	NA	NA	TGCAGTGCTCTCAGTGGGGGGCGCAGGGCACCCCTCCACTTT	CSALSGGRRAPLHF
TRBV12-3/TRBV12-4	TRBJ1-1	NA	NA	TGTGCCAGCAGTTTCGGGGCAGGCTTGGGCACTGAAGCTTTCTTT	CASSFGAGLGTEAFF
TRBV24-1	TRBJ2-7	NA	TRBD2	TGTGCCACCAGTGGGGCGGGAGCGGGAGGACCCTACGAGCAGTACTTC	CATSGAGAGGPYEQYF
TRBV15	TRBJ2-5	NA	NA	TGTGCCACCAGCGGCTGGGGGACCCAGTACTTC	CATSGWGTQYF
TRBV10-2	TRBJ1-6	NA	NA	TGCGCCAGCAGTCGATTGGACGCTTTGAGCTCCTATAATTCACCCCTCCACTTT	CASSRLDALSSYNSPLHF